These 18 T cell receptor beta chains came from one sample sequenced in a study of T cells after yellow fever vaccination. TCRdb re-called the 5' RACE reads with MiXCR, one entry per CDR3 protein. Of 25,000 to 30,000 distinct CDR3 sequences listed, over 5% were seen once; the top ten hold around 25%. This specimen was PBMCs, either bulk or a sorted T-cell subset (CD4+, CD8+, memory, or dextramer-sorted; not recorded which), taken on the day of the yellow fever booster vaccination. These receptors originate from a man aged 25 to 40 who received the YFV17D yellow fever vaccine.

This clonotype has at least ten counts. The V gene is TRBV29-1, the J gene TRBJ2-1, with TRBD1 identical over 9 bases. V shed 3 bases, J shed 3 bases, and the junction held 0 bases outside the gene matches. This CDR3 is built from 13 residues. CDR1 and CDR2 (germline): SQVTM, ANQGSEA. CDR3 DNA: TGCAGCGTTGAGACAGGGGGCTACAATGAGCAGTTCTTC. It translates to CSVETGGYNEQFF.

This clonotype came up many times. This chain joins TRBV7-2 and TRBJ2-3; 10 bases fit TRBD2. The V gene end was trimmed by 5 bases and the J gene end by 2 bases; junction bases not matched to a gene: 7. The CDR3 length is 16 residues. CDR1 is SGHTA, CDR2 FQGNSA, per germline. The CDR3 coding sequence is TGTGCCAGCAGCCGGACTAGCGGATGGAACACAGATACGCAGTATTTT. Amino acid sequence: CASSRTSGWNTDTQYF.

This clonotype was detected ten times or more. V gene TRBV2 combines with J gene TRBJ2-5; 8 nucleotides line up with TRBD2. Losses at the gene ends were 8 bases for V and 7 bases for J; bases not matched to a gene: 3. Germline CDR1 is SNHLY and CDR2 is FYNNEI. This CDR3 is built from 11 residues. The chain's CDR3 is CASRAGGTQYF. The CDR3 DNA reads TGTGCCAGCCGGGCGGGGGGGACCCAGTACTTC.

This clonotype was seen at least ten times. The chain uses TRBV20-1 and TRBJ2-5; 7 nucleotides line up with TRBD2. The J segment lost 5 bases and the V segment lost 6 bases, leaving 12 bases of the junction unmatched. The CDR3 runs to 14 residues. Germline loops: CDR1 DFQATT, CDR2 SNEGSKA (reference sequence). The CDR3, as DNA: TGCAGTGCCGTAGGCGGGGGAGCAACTGAGACCCAGTACTTC. Translated: CSAVGGGATETQYF.

This clonotype was picked up many times. This chain joins TRBV5-1 and TRBJ2-1; D is possibly TRBD1 or TRBD2 (5 bases each). Germline assignment: CDR1 SGHRS and CDR2 YFSETQ. V lost 4 bases to trimming and J lost 2 bases, with 13 bases between them. The CDR3 extends over 15 amino acids. DNA for the CDR3: TGCGCCAGCAGCCCAATCAGGGAGCCCTACAATGAGCAGTTCTTC. Its protein is CASSPIREPYNEQFF.

In its sample, this clonotype was seen many times. J is TRBJ2-1 and V is TRBV29-1; D might be TRBD2 (7 bases). V lost 2 bases, J lost 7 bases, and 21 bases lay in between. The CDR3 consists of 16 residues. The germline gives CDR1 SQVTM, CDR2 ANQGSEA. CDR3 nucleotide sequence: TGCAGCGTTGAACTAGGGGGGGAGGAACTATATAATGAGCAGTTCTTC. Translation: CSVELGGEELYNEQFF.

This clonotype was detected many times. The chain links TRBV24-1 to TRBJ2-1, with a tentative D call TRBD1 (6 bases). V dropped 4 bases and J dropped 8 bases, with 11 bases sitting between them. This CDR3 has 13 amino acids. Per germline, CDR1 KGHDR and CDR2 SFDVKD. CDR3 in amino acids: CATSDLQGDEQFF. The CDR3 DNA is TGTGCCACCAGTGACCTACAGGGTGATGAGCAGTTCTTC.

The chain joins TRBV7-9 to TRBJ1-6; unclear D gene. The CDR3 extends over 13 amino acids. Trimming removed 6 bases from V and 7 bases from J, with 10 bases in between. CDR1 is SEHNR and CDR2 is FQNEAQ in the germline V gene (reference sequence). Here the CDR3 reads CASSRAVNSPLHF. The CDR3 nucleotides read TGTGCCAGCAGTCGGGCCGTCAATTCACCCCTCCACTTT.

On this clonotype: Given a much more abundant clone one base away, this may be a read error. V gene TRBV20-1 combines with J gene TRBJ1-1; D may be TRBD1 (6 bases). Trimming took 7 bases from V and 2 from J, leaving 14 bases between them. Germline values: CDR1 DFQATT, CDR2 SNEGSKA (reference sequence). The CDR3 is 13 residues long. The CDR3 nucleotides read TGCAGTGATAGTCCAGGGGCCAACACTGAAGCTTTCTTT. Translating gives CSDSPGANTEAFF.

The table lists this clonotype with many counts. The V gene is TRBV7-8, the J gene TRBJ2-2; D may be TRBD1 (6 bases). Germline V gene lookup returns CDR1 SGHVS and CDR2 FQNEAQ. Between the trimmed V and J ends, which lost 5 bases and 5 bases, there was a span of 9 bases. The CDR3 is 13 amino acids. The CDR3 is CASSLQGTGELFF. The CDR3 coding sequence is TGTGCCAGCAGCCTACAGGGTACCGGGGAGCTGTTTTTT. Complete variable domain (other parts from reference TRBV7-8 and TRBJ2-2): GAGVSQSPRYKVAKRGQDVALRCDPISGHVSLFWYQQALGQGPEFLTYFQNEAQLDKSGLPSDRFFAERPEGSVSTLKIQRTQQEDSAVYLCASSLQGTGELFFGEGSRLTVL.

The table lists this clonotype with many counts. The J gene is TRBJ1-1, the V gene TRBV9; no firm D call. The CDR3 has 13 amino acids. The germline CDR1 and CDR2 sequences are SGDLS and YYNGEE. V was pared by 0 bases and J by 0 bases, with 3 bases between. Here the CDR3 reads CASSVGMNTEAFF. In nucleotides, the CDR3 is TGTGCCAGCAGCGTAGGAATGAACACTGAAGCTTTCTTT. The whole variable domain, filled in from reference TRBV9 and TRBJ1-1, reads DSGVTQTPKHLITATGQRVTLRCSPRSGDLSVYWYQQSLDQGLQFLIQYYNGEERAKGNILERFSAQQFPDLHSELNLSSLELGDSALYFCASSVGMNTEAFFGQGTRLTVV.

This clonotype was seen repeatedly, ten times or more. The gene calls are TRBV19 and TRBJ2-2; 11 nucleotides line up with TRBD2. The V gene end was trimmed by 6 bases and the J gene end by 2 bases; junction bases not matched to a gene: 5. CDR3 length: 16 residues. From germline, CDR1 is LNHDA and CDR2 SQIVND (reference sequence). CDR3 sequence (DNA): TGTGCCAGTAGACATAGCGGGAGGGCCAACACCGGGGAGCTGTTTTTT. Translating gives CASRHSGRANTGELFF. The full variable domain, in which reference TRBV19 and TRBJ2-2 provide the parts outside the CDR3, is DGGITQSPKYLFRKEGQNVTLSCEQNLNHDAMYWYRQDPGQGLRLIYYSQIVNDFQKGDIAEGYSVSREKKESFPLTVTSAQKNPTAFYLCASRHSGRANTGELFFGEGSRLTVL.

This clonotype was found a few times. The chain has TRBV7-2 and TRBJ1-2, with D tentatively TRBD1 (5 bases). This CDR3 has 13 amino acids. The germline V and J ends were trimmed by 1 base and 8 bases, with 11 bases remaining between them. Germline V gives CDR1 SGHTA, CDR2 FQGNSA. CDR3 DNA sequence: TGTGCCAGCAGCTTAGACAGGCCCGGAGGCTACACCTTC. Residues: CASSLDRPGGYTF.

The rearrangement joins TRBV6-5 to TRBJ2-1; D gene ambiguous. The CDR3 contains 11 residues. The V gene's germline CDR1 is MNHEY and CDR2 SVGAGI. Trimming pared 2 bases from V and 14 bases from J, leaving 10 bases between. CDR3 in DNA: TGTGCCAGCAGTTACCAGAAAAGGGAGTTCTTC. Translating gives CASSYQKREFF.

This clonotype was picked up many times. This chain's CDR3 is CASSTPLGNTDTQYF. CDR3 nucleotides: TGTGCCAGCAGCACCCCGTTGGGAAACACAGATACGCAGTATTTT. The rearrangement links TRBV7-2 to TRBJ2-3; D call uncertain. Looked up from germline, CDR1 is SGHTA and CDR2 is FQGNSA. V was cut by 5 bases and J by 2 bases, with 14 bases left in between. The CDR3 has 15 residues.

This clonotype was recorded at least ten times. The junction departs from the called germline gene at one end, perhaps through a read error. This chain connects TRBV5-5 to TRBJ1-5; D call uncertain. Germline V gives CDR1 SGHKS, CDR2 YYEKEE (reference sequence). CDR3 size: 15 residues. Here the CDR3 DNA reads TGTGCCAGCAACTTGGGTGGGGTAGTGGGACAGCCCCAGCATTTT. Protein: CASNLGGVVGQPQHF.

This clonotype was seen many times. The rearrangement links TRBV2 to TRBJ2-1, with 11 bases aligning to TRBD1. The CDR3 runs to 15 residues. CDR1 and CDR2 (germline): SNHLY, FYNNEI. The V gene end was trimmed by 5 bases and the J gene end by 2 bases; junction bases not matched to a gene: 2. The CDR3 DNA follows: TGTGCCAGCAGTAGGGACAGGGGGACCTACAATGAGCAGTTCTTC. Translation: CASSRDRGTYNEQFF. The complete variable domain, with remaining parts taken from reference TRBV2 and TRBJ2-1, reads EPEVTQTPSHQVTQMGQEVILRCVPISNHLYFYWYRQILGQKVEFLVSFYNNEISEKSEIFDDQFSVERPDGSNFTLKIRSTKLEDSAMYFCASSRDRGTYNEQFFGPGTRLTVL.

V gene TRBV20-1 combines with J gene TRBJ1-5; a possible D gene is TRBD1 (5 bases). Trimming took 0 bases from V and 0 from J, leaving 18 bases between them. Germline V gives CDR1 DFQATT, CDR2 SNEGSKA (reference sequence). The CDR3 consists of 18 residues. CDR3 sequence (DNA): TGCAGTGCTAGAGAAAGTCGGTTAGGGGCTGTTAGCAATCAGCCCCAGCATTTT. Translating gives CSARESRLGAVSNQPQHF.